The 26 T cell receptor beta chains below all came from one sample that was sequenced in a study of vaccination effects on CD4 cells after COVID-19. TCRdb's copy holds only in-frame clones and misses some; the assay was immunoSEQ multiplex PCR. The repertoire holds 25,000 to 40,000 clones, with approximately 68% as singletons. These receptors have no known antigen. Viral peptide pool expansion of antigen-specific CD4+ T cells preceded sequencing in the ViraFEST assay. Scientists isolated CD4+ T cells after an approximately 11-day culture period ended. Two doses of either BNT162b2 or mRNA-1273 were given to each participant. Sequenced material: CD4+ T cells from PBMCs cultured with SARS-CoV-2 spike peptides, taken after COVID-19 vaccination. Source of these receptors: a human donor who received a COVID-19 vaccine.

This clone was recorded once. This sequence joins TRBV27 and TRBJ2-1; weak D call: TRBD2 (5 bases). Germline V gene sequence: CDR1 MNHEY, CDR2 SMNVEV (reference sequence). Between the trimmed V and J ends, which lost 6 bases and 8 bases, there was a span of 11 bases. This CDR3 comprises 12 residues. The CDR3 here is CASRVGEYEQFF. The CDR3 region has the DNA TGTGCCAGCAGGGTGGGAGAATATGAGCAGTTCTTC.

This clone was seen only a few times. The V and J genes are TRBV10-1 and TRBJ1-2; D may be TRBD1 (5 bases). V lost 6 bases, J lost 4 bases, and 15 bases lay in between. The CDR3 covers 14 residues. CDR1 WNHNN and CDR2 SYGVQD come from the germline V gene (reference sequence). CDR3 coding DNA: TGCGCCAGCAGAACGGACAAGGCTATCTATGGCTACACCTTC. This translates into CASRTDKAIYGYTF.

The chain couples TRBV11-2 to TRBJ2-1; 8 bases agree with TRBD2. V lost 5 bases and J lost 0; bases outside the gene matches: 9. Germline CDR1 SGHAT, CDR2 FQNNGV. The CDR3 runs 17 residues. Here the CDR3 reads CASSPFGSGSSYNEQFF. The CDR3, as DNA: TGTGCCAGCAGCCCCTTCGGGAGCGGGAGCTCCTACAATGAGCAGTTCTTC.

The chain carries TRBV12-2 and TRBJ2-1; the table's D call TRBD2 went unverified against the DNA. TRBV12-2 is tagged as a pseudogene. This CDR3 contains 16 residues. CDR3 in DNA: TGTGCAAGTCGCTTAGTCGTCTGCGGGAGAGGCCTTGAGCAGTTCTTC. Translation gives CASRLVVCGRGLEQFF.

The rearrangement uses TRBV3-1 (or the pseudogene TRBV3-2) and TRBJ2-3; D is perhaps TRBD2 (6 bases). The CDR3 runs to 15 residues. V was pared by 3 bases and J by 6 bases, with 16 bases between. The germline CDR1 and CDR2 sequences are LGHDT and YNNKEL (reference sequence). This CDR3 reads CASSQTAGSWDTQYF. CDR3 nucleotides: TGTGCCAGCAGCCAGACGGCGGGGTCGTGGGATACGCAGTATTTT.

This clone was observed a few times. The chain links TRBV9 to TRBJ2-3; 13 bases are shared with TRBD2. This CDR3 has 17 amino acids. The germline CDR1 and CDR2 sequences are SGDLS and YYNGEE. J gave up 4 bases and V 0 bases, and 5 bases lay outside the gene matches. CDR3 protein: CASSVATSGGLADTQYF. CDR3 DNA: TGTGCCAGCAGCGTAGCGACTAGCGGGGGGTTGGCAGATACGCAGTATTTT.

The rearrangement links TRBV11-2 to TRBJ2-5, with no clear D. The germline V and J ends were trimmed by 1 base and 3 bases, with 9 bases remaining between them. CDR3 length: 14 amino acids. Germline loops: CDR1 SGHAT, CDR2 FQNNGV. In nucleotides, the CDR3 is TGTGCCAGCAGCTTAGTTGGGCCAAAAGAGACCCAGTACTTC. Its protein is CASSLVGPKETQYF. The complete variable domain, with remaining parts taken from reference TRBV11-2 and TRBJ2-5, reads EAGVAQSPRYKIIEKRQSVAFWCNPISGHATLYWYQQILGQGPKLLIQFQNNGVVDDSQLPKDRFSAERLKGVDSTLKIQPAKLEDSAVYLCASSLVGPKETQYFGPGTRLLVL.

This clone was observed a handful of times. The chain carries TRBV5-8 and TRBJ1-5; 7 bases are shared with TRBD1. The V gene end was trimmed by 4 bases and the J gene end by 2 bases; junction bases not matched to a gene: 6. CDR3 length: 15 residues. Germline V gene data show CDR1 as SGHTS and CDR2 as YDEGEE. CDR3 protein: CASSPWTGGNQPQHF. As DNA, the CDR3 is TGTGCCAGCAGCCCGTGGACAGGAGGCAATCAGCCCCAGCATTTT. Full variable domain (outside the CDR3, taken from reference TRBV5-8 and TRBJ1-5): EAGVTQSPTHLIKTRGQQATLRCSPISGHTSVYWYQQALGLGLQFLLWYDEGEERNRGNFPPRFSGRQFPNYSSELNVNALELEDSALYLCASSPWTGGNQPQHFGDGTRLSIL.

The table lists this clone with a few counts. The chain couples TRBV6-1 to TRBJ2-7, with 8 bases matching TRBD1. The trim removed 2 bases at V and 5 bases at J, leaving 2 bases unmatched. This CDR3 region has 13 residues. Per germline, CDR1 MNHNS and CDR2 SASEGT. The CDR3 sequence is CASSERQGNEQYF. The CDR3, as DNA: TGTGCCAGCAGTGAAAGACAGGGGAACGAGCAGTACTTC.

This clone was seen a few times. The V gene is TRBV7-9, the J gene TRBJ1-6; D possibly corresponds to TRBD1 (5 bases). The CDR3 loop spans 16 amino acids. Trimming removed 5 bases from V and 5 bases from J, with 16 bases in between. Germline V gene sequence: CDR1 SEHNR, CDR2 FQNEAQ (reference sequence). The CDR3 coding sequence is TGTGCCAGCAGCAGCTCTGGGGGTCGGGATAATTCACCCCTCCACTTT. It codes for CASSSSGGRDNSPLHF.

The genes are TRBV19 and TRBJ1-5; maybe TRBD1 (5 bases). CDR1 and CDR2 (germline): LNHDA, SQIVND (reference sequence). The CDR3 totals 15 residues. V was shortened by 7 bases and J by 3 bases, with 16 bases between the two germline ends. CDR3 coding DNA: TGTGCCAGTACCACCTGGGGGGAGGCCAATCAGCCCCAGCATTTT. Its protein product is CASTTWGEANQPQHF.

There are a few counts of this clone. V usage is TRBV3-1 (or the pseudogene TRBV3-2) and J usage is TRBJ2-2; 7 positions match TRBD2. Germline CDR1 is LGHDT and CDR2 is YNNKEL (reference sequence). The length of the CDR3 is 15 residues. With V trimmed by 1 base and J by 5 bases, 4 bases remained unmatched. The CDR3 coding sequence is TGTGCCAGCAGCCAAGGCGGACTAGTTACCGGGGAGCTGTTTTTT. Translated, it gives CASSQGGLVTGELFF.

J is TRBJ2-7 and V is TRBV9; a possible D gene is TRBD1 (6 bases). Trimming stripped 6 bases from V and 2 bases from J, with 18 bases between. Germline CDR1 and CDR2: SGDLS and YYNGEE. This CDR3 is 15 amino acids long. CDR3 nucleotides: TGTGCCAGCACCGTGATCGGGACAACTCCCTACGAGCAGTACTTC. It translates to CASTVIGTTPYEQYF.

The table lists this clone with a few counts. This CDR3 reads CASSGGQAYGYTF. Here the CDR3 DNA reads TGTGCCAGCAGTGGGGGACAGGCCTATGGCTACACCTTC. The chain combines TRBV12-3 or TRBV12-4 with TRBJ1-2; 8 bases map to TRBD1. This CDR3 comprises 13 residues. The trim removed 5 bases at V and 4 bases at J, leaving 3 bases unmatched.

The chain links TRBV6-5 to TRBJ2-1; TRBD2 aligns across 9 bases. Per germline, CDR1 MNHEY and CDR2 SVGAGI. V gave up 7 bases and J gave up 9 bases; unmatched junction bases: 10. The CDR3 is made up of 14 amino acids. CDR3 protein: CASTFASGEGEQFF. The CDR3 nucleotides read TGTGCCAGCACCTTCGCTAGCGGGGAGGGTGAGCAGTTCTTC.

This chain uses TRBV27 with TRBJ1-1, with 12 positions matching TRBD1. From germline, CDR1 is MNHEY and CDR2 SMNVEV (reference sequence). The CDR3 spans 13 residues. With V trimmed by 1 base and J by 10 bases, 1 base remained unmatched. CDR3 in amino acids: CASSLWDRGRAFF. CDR3 nucleotide sequence: TGTGCCAGCAGTTTATGGGACAGGGGGCGAGCTTTCTTT.

The genes are TRBV4-2 and TRBJ2-1, with D unresolved. Germline V gives CDR1 LGHNA, CDR2 YNFKEQ. V lost 0 bases and J 7 bases, leaving 7 bases between the germline ends. This CDR3 contains 13 residues. CDR3 loop: CASSQDPSNEQFF. In DNA form, the CDR3 reads TGTGCCAGCAGCCAAGATCCGTCGAATGAGCAGTTCTTC.

J is TRBJ2-7 and V is TRBV19; TRBD1 aligns across 7 bases. With 9 bases clipped from V and 6 bases from J, the junction kept 14 bases outside the gene matches. CDR1 and CDR2 (germline): LNHDA, SQIVND (reference sequence). The CDR3 totals 14 residues. CDR3 bases: TGTGCCAGCAGGGACAGAAGGGGGCCGTCCGAGCAGTACTTC. It translates to CASRDRRGPSEQYF.

This clone was seen just once. This chain connects TRBV6-5 to TRBJ2-1; possible D gene TRBD2, 5 bases. V was shortened by 8 bases and J by 2 bases, with 13 bases between the two germline ends. Germline CDR1 is MNHEY and CDR2 is SVGAGI. This CDR3 is 14 amino acids long. CDR3 bases: TGTGCCAGCCCAGAGGGTCCCCCCTACAATGAGCAGTTCTTC. Residues: CASPEGPPYNEQFF.

This clone was seen more than once but under ten times. This chain uses TRBV12-3 or TRBV12-4 with TRBJ2-1; D gene uncertain. Trimming cost V 2 bases and J 6 bases, with 5 bases left between them. The CDR3 runs 12 residues. The DNA of the CDR3 is TGTGCCAGCAGTTTATTTCGCAATGAGCAGTTCTTC. This encodes CASSLFRNEQFF.

The CDR3 sequence is CASSIRTGGYNEQFF. The DNA for the CDR3 is TGTGCCAGTAGTATTCGGACAGGGGGGTACAATGAGCAGTTCTTC. V is TRBV19 and J is TRBJ2-1; 10 bases are a match to TRBD1. The CDR3 length is 15 residues. Germline V gene data show CDR1 as LNHDA and CDR2 as SQIVND (reference sequence). Unmatched junction bases numbered 3, after V lost 3 bases and J lost 4 bases.

Turning to this clone: In the same sample, other DNA sequences code for this CDR3. The chain is built from TRBV12-3 or TRBV12-4 and TRBJ1-5; TRBD1 matches 10 bases. This CDR3 region has 13 residues. J lost 7 bases, V lost 7 bases, and 4 bases had no gene match. Here the CDR3 DNA reads TGTGCCAGCACCGGGACAGGGGACCAGCCCCAGCATTTT. This encodes CASTGTGDQPQHF.

This chain connects TRBV5-6 to TRBJ1-1; D is ambiguous. The CDR3 loop spans 14 amino acids. Trimming shortened V by 2 bases and J by 6 bases, and 14 bases separated the two germline ends. Germline CDR1 and CDR2: SGHDT and YYEEEE. The CDR3 nucleotides are TGTGCCAGCAGCTTCGAATTGGGAGAGGCTGAAGCTTTCTTT. Encoded protein: CASSFELGEAEAFF.

The V gene is TRBV19, the J gene TRBJ1-5; maybe TRBD1 (6 bases). V lost 2 bases to trimming and J lost 0 bases, with 11 bases between them. The length of the CDR3 is 16 residues. The germline CDR1 and CDR2 sequences are LNHDA and SQIVND (reference sequence). The CDR3 nucleotides read TGTGCCAGTAGTATATCAGGGGCCAATAGCAATCAGCCCCAGCATTTT. Residues: CASSISGANSNQPQHF. The whole variable domain, remainder taken from reference TRBV19 and TRBJ1-5, is DGGITQSPKYLFRKEGQNVTLSCEQNLNHDAMYWYRQDPGQGLRLIYYSQIVNDFQKGDIAEGYSVSREKKESFPLTVTSAQKNPTAFYLCASSISGANSNQPQHFGDGTRLSIL.

The CDR3 here is CASSQVGVGGYTF. The CDR3, as DNA: TGTGCCAGCAGCCAAGTGGGGGTAGGGGGCTACACCTTC. The chain combines TRBV3-1 (or the pseudogene TRBV3-2) with TRBJ1-2, with D perhaps matching TRBD1 (5 bases). The germline CDR1 and CDR2 sequences are LGHDT and YNNKEL (reference sequence). The CDR3 has 13 amino acids. The ends were cut back, 1 base at V and 8 bases at J, with 11 bases in the middle.

This chain uses TRBV15 with TRBJ2-5, with 7 nucleotides matching TRBD1. V was pared by 6 bases and J by 5 bases, with 6 bases of the junction left unmatched. Germline CDR1 LNHNV, CDR2 YYDKDF (reference sequence). The CDR3 has 13 amino acids. The CDR3 protein is CATRTGVGETQYF. In nucleotides, the CDR3 is TGTGCCACCAGAACAGGGGTCGGCGAGACCCAGTACTTC.